These T cell receptor beta chains were read from a single sample in a study of blood T cell repertoires in COVID-19. Sequenced by immunoSEQ multiplex PCR; TCRdb stores in-frame clones only, minus some. The table has more than 100,000 clones, around nine tenths seen once; the top ten hold approximately 3.5%. Material: peripheral blood. The source is a human donor in a cohort sampled during active COVID-19. The conserved cysteine and the conserved F or W are not part of the CDR3 here.

J gene	V gene	CDR3 protein
TRBJ2-7	TRBV3-1/TRBV3-2	ASSQDREYEQY
TRBJ2-3	TRBV4-3	ASSQDSGLAGVGDTQY
TRBJ1-1	TRBV10-1	ASSWDTNTEAF
TRBJ2-1	TRBV7-8	ASSLREGYNEQF
TRBJ1-2	TRBV28	ASLGGSYGYT
TRBJ2-1	TRBV7-3	ASSSYPGQGRPEF
TRBJ1-3	TRBV6-1	ASSDARVTGNTIY
TRBJ2-5	TRBV13	ASSPTGGTETQY
TRBJ2-5	TRBV18	ASSNTAGGLQETQY
TRBJ2-5	TRBV3-1/TRBV3-2	ASSQVINRETQY
TRBJ2-1	TRBV24-1	ATSYLGGEQF
TRBJ1-1	TRBV30	AWSRNQLNTEAF
TRBJ2-1	TRBV6-2/TRBV6-3	ASSYTGLANNEQF
TRBJ2-1	TRBV11-2	ASSFGGAFGEQF
TRBJ1-1	TRBV5-6	ASSLPLMRAF
TRBJ2-6	TRBV28	ASSPRRGTSAYSGANVLT
TRBJ2-5	TRBV6-1	ASSEAGGPKTQY
TRBJ2-7	TRBV27	ASSLTSGIYEQY
TRBJ2-1	TRBV27	ASSRSPGQAYNEQF
TRBJ1-2	TRBV6-1	ASSDDRLGFGYT
TRBJ2-5	TRBV6-5	ASRPQGQETQY
TRBJ2-1	TRBV19	ASSALAGVQF
TRBJ1-5	TRBV4-1	ASSQVGGSQPQH
TRBJ2-2	TRBV18	ASSPLGGTQNTGELF
TRBJ1-3	TRBV11-2	ASSTLTGKRNTIY
TRBJ2-1	TRBV5-1	ASSLVLATNEQF
TRBJ1-1	TRBV18	ASSPTGMNTEAF
TRBJ2-5	TRBV28	ATKGIQETQY
TRBJ1-1	TRBV7-9	ASSLSGTASRAF
TRBJ2-7	TRBV30	AWGTGVGYEQY
TRBJ2-2	TRBV3-1/TRBV3-2	ASSRGLETGELF
TRBJ2-3	TRBV2	ASSSTGGFGTDTQY
TRBJ2-3	TRBV6-1	ASSGRDRGGADTQY
TRBJ2-3	TRBV3-1/TRBV3-2	ASSQGGGALDTQY
TRBJ2-3	TRBV27	ASSLGATDTQY
TRBJ2-3	TRBV25-1	ASRSEADTQY